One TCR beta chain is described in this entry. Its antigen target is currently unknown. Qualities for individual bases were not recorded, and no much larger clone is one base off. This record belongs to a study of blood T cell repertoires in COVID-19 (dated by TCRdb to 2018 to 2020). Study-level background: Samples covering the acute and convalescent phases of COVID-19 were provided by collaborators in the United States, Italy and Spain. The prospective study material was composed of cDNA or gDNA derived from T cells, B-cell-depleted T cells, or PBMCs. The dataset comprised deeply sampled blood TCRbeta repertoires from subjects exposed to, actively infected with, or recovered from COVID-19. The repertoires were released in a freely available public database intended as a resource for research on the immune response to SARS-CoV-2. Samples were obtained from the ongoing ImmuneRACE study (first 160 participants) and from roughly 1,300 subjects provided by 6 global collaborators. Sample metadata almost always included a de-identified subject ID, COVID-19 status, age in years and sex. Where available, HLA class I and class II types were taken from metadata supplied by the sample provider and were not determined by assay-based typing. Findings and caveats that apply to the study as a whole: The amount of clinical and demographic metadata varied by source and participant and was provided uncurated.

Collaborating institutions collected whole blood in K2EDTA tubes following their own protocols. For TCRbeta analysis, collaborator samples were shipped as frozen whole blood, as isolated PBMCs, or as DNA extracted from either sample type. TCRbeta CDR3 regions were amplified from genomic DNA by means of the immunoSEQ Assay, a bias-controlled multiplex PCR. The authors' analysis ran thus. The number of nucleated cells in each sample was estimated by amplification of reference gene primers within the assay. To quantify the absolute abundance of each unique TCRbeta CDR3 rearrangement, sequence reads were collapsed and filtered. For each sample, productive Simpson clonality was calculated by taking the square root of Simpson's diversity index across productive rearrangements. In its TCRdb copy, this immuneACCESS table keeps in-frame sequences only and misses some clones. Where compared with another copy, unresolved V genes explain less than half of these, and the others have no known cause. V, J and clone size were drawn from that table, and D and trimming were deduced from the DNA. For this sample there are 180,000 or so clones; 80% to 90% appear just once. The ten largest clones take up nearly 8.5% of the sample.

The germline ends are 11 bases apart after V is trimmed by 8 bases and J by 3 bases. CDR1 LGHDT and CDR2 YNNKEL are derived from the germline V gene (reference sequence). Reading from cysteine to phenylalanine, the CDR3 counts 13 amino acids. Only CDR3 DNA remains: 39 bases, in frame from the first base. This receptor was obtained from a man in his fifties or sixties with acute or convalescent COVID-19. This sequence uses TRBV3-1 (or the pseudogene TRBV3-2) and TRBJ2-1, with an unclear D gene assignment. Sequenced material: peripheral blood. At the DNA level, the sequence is TGTGCCAGCCGAGACTGGATCTACAATGAGCAGTTCTTC. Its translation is CASRDWIYNEQFF.